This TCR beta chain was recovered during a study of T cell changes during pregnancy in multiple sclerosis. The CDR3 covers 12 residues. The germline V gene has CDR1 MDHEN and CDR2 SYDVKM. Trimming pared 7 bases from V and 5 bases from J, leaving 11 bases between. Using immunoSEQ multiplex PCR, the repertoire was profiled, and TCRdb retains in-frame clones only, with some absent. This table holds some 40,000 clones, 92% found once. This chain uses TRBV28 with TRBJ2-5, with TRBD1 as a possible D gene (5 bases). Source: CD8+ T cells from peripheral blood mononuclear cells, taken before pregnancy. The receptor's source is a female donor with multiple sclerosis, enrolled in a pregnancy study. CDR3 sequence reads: CASNNPGETQYF. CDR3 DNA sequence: TGTGCCAGCAACAACCCAGGGGAGACCCAGTACTTC.